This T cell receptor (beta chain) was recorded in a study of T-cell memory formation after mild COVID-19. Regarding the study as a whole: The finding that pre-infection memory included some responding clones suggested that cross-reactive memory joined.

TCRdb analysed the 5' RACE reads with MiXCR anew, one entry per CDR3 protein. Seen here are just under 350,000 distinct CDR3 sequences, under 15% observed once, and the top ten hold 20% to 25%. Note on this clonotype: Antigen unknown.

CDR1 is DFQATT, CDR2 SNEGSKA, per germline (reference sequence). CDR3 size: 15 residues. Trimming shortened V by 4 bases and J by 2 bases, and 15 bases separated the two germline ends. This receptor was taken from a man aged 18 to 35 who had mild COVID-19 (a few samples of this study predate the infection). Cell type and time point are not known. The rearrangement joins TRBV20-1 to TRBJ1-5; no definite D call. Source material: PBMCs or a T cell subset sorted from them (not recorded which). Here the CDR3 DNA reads TGCAGTGCTAATACCGGCCAGACGCGCAATCAGCCCCAGCATTTT. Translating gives CSANTGQTRNQPQHF.